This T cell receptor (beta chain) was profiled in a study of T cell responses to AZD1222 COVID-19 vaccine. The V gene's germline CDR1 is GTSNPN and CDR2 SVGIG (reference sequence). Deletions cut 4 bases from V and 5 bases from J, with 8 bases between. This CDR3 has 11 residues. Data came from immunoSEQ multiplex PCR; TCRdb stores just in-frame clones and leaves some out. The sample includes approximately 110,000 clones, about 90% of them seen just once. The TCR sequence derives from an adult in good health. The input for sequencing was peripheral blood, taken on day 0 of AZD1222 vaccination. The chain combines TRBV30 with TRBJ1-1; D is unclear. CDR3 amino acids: CAWTRGTEAFF. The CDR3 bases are TGTGCCTGGACTCGAGGGACTGAAGCTTTCTTT.